This T cell receptor (beta chain) was sequenced during a study of cytomegalovirus exposure and HLA in healthy donors. Study outcomes and limitations: Sequencing depth roughly uniform across donors was assumed in presence/absence analyses.

PCR involved 60 Vbeta and 13 Jbeta primers. Using immunoSEQ multiplex PCR, the repertoire was profiled, and TCRdb retains in-frame clones only, with some absent. Of 150,000 to 200,000 clones listed, over 60% are singletons. Concerning this clone itself: The target antigen is unknown.

The germline V gene has CDR1 MNHEY and CDR2 SMNVEV (reference sequence). Germline trimming cut 7 bases from V and 7 bases from J; bases unmatched to any gene: 7. This CDR3 has 14 residues. V and J are TRBV27 and TRBJ1-6; 7 bases are shared with TRBD1. This sequence originates from a woman aged 25 to 39 in good health and CMV-seronegative. The specimen was PBMCs. The CDR3 nucleotides read TGTGCCAGCACGGGACCCAGGGGGAATTCACCCCTCCACTTT. Encoded protein: CASTGPRGNSPLHF.